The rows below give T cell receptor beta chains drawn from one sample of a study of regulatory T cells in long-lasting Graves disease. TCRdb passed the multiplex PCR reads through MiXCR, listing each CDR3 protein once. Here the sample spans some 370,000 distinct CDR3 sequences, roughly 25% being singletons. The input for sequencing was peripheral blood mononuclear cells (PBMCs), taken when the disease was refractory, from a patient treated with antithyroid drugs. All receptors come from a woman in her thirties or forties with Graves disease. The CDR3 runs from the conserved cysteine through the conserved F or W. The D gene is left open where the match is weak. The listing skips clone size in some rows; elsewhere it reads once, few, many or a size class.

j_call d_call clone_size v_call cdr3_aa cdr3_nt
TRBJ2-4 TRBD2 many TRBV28 CASSFGTSGANIQYF TGTGCCAGCAGTTTCGGGACTAGCGGAGCAAACATTCAGTACTTC
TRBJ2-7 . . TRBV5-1 CASSLGGPGYEQYF TGCGCCAGCAGCTTGGGAGGGCCAGGGTACGAGCAGTACTTC
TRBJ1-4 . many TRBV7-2 CASSLGRGHGEKLFF TGTGCCAGCAGCTTAGGGCGGGGGCATGGTGAAAAACTGTTTTTT
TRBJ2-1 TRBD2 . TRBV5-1 CASSLAGGGAYNEQFF TGCGCCAGCAGCTTGGCGGGCGGGGGGGCCTACAATGAGCAGTTCTTC
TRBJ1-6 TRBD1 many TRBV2 CASTNPGTAYSPLHF TGTGCCAGCACCAATCCGGGGACAGCGTATTCACCCCTCCACTTT
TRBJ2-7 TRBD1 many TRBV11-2 CASSLGQGVEQYF TGTGCCAGCAGCTTGGGACAGGGTGTCGAGCAGTACTTC
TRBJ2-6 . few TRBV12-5 CASGFAGSSGANVLTF TGTGCTAGTGGCTTCGCGGGATCTTCTGGGGCCAACGTCCTGACTTTC
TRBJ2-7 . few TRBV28 CASSFMLGDGYEQYF TGTGCCAGCAGTTTTATGTTAGGGGACGGCTACGAGCAGTACTTC
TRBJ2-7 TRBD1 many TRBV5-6 CASSYPGGEQYF TGTGCCAGCAGCTATCCAGGGGGCGAGCAGTACTTC
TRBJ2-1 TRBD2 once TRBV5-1 CASSFLAGVIYSYNEQFF TGCGCCAGCAGCTTTTTAGCGGGAGTTATCTATTCCTACAATGAGCAGTTCTTC
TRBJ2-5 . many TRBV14 CASSQDQGWGRGPTAQYF TGTGCCAGCAGCCAAGATCAGGGCTGGGGCCGGGGCCCGACGGCCCAGTACTTC
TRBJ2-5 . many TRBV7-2 CASRAPPWETQYF TGTGCCAGCCGAGCCCCTCCCTGGGAGACCCAGTACTTC
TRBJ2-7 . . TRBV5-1 CASSAILPTEQYF TGCGCCAGCAGCGCGATACTTCCTACAGAGCAGTACTTC
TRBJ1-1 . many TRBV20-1 CSARGGWTEAFF TGCAGTGCTAGGGGGGGATGGACTGAAGCTTTCTTT
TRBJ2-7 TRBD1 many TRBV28 CASSFYRGPYEQYF TGTGCCAGCAGTTTTTACAGGGGTCCTTACGAGCAGTACTTC
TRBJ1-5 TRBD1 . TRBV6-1 CASSEETGGHQPQHF TGTGCCAGCAGTGAAGAAACAGGGGGTCATCAGCCCCAGCATTTT
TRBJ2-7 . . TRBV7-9 CASSRDTRTRGGDEQYF TGTGCCAGCAGCAGGGACACCAGGACCCGTGGAGGGGACGAGCAGTACTTC
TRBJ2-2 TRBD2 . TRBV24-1 CATRGLAGSGGELFF TGTGCCACCAGGGGACTAGCGGGATCGGGCGGGGAGCTGTTTTTT
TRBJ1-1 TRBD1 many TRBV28 CASSFPGTVNTEAFF TGTGCCAGCAGTTTCCCCGGGACAGTTAACACTGAAGCTTTCTTT
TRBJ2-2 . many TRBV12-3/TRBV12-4 CASRKVKTGELFF TGTGCCAGCAGGAAGGTCAAAACCGGGGAGCTGTTTTTT
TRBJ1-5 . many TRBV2 CASSDFRWGHQPQHF TGTGCCAGCAGTGACTTCAGGTGGGGACATCAGCCCCAGCATTTT
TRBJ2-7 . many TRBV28 CASSFRGVREQYF TGTGCCAGCAGTTTCCGAGGGGTAAGGGAGCAGTACTTC
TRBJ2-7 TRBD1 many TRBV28 CASRTPGTGPYEQYF TGTGCCAGCAGGACTCCCGGGACAGGACCTTACGAGCAGTACTTC
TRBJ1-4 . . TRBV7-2 CASSLDTRNEKLFF TGTGCCAGCAGCTTAGACACACGTAATGAAAAACTGTTTTTT
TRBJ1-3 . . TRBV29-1 CSLHPPEEAGNTIYF TGCAGCCTACACCCCCCGGAGGAAGCTGGAAACACCATATATTTT
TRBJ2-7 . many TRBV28 CATGTAYEQYF TGTGCCACCGGGACTGCCTACGAGCAGTACTTC
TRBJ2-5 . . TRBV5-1 CASSLGRTAGETQYF TGCGCCAGCAGCTTGGGGCGTACAGCCGGAGAGACCCAGTACTTC
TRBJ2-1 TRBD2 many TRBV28 CASSFLTSGYNEQFF TGTGCCAGCAGTTTTTTGACTAGCGGGTACAATGAGCAGTTCTTC
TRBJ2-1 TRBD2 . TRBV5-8 CASSLAGLAAYNEQFF TGTGCCAGCAGCTTGGCGGGTCTAGCGGCCTACAATGAGCAGTTCTTC
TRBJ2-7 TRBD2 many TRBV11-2 CASSFVKSSGIGYEQYF TGTGCCAGCAGCTTTGTCAAGTCGAGCGGGATAGGCTACGAGCAGTACTTC
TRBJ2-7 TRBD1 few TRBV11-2 CASSFLQGPGSYEQYF TGTGCCAGCAGCTTCTTACAGGGGCCAGGCTCCTACGAGCAGTACTTC
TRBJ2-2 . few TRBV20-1 CSARPEPETGTGELFF TGCAGTGCTAGACCGGAACCCGAAACGGGCACCGGGGAGCTGTTTTTT
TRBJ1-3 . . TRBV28 CASIGGFHSGNTIYF TGTGCCAGCATCGGCGGTTTTCATTCTGGAAACACCATATATTTT
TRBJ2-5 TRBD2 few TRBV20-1 CSAAGLAGYRGQETQYF TGCAGTGCAGCGGGACTAGCGGGTTATAGAGGACAAGAGACCCAGTACTTC
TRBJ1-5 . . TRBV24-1 CATSDSGGDGSNQPQHF TGTGCCACCAGTGATTCGGGGGGGGATGGGAGCAATCAGCCCCAGCATTTT
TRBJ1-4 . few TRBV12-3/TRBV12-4 CASSLKEKLFF TGTGCCAGCAGTTTAAAGGAAAAACTGTTTTTT
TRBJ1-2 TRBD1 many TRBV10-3 CAISVSTGDYYGYTF TGTGCCATCAGTGTTTCGACAGGGGACTACTATGGCTACACCTTC
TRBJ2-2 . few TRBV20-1 CSARQANTGEPFF TGCAGTGCTAGACAGGCGAACACCGGGGAGCCGTTTTTT
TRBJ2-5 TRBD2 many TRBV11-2 CASRGLAGAETQYF TGTGCCAGCAGAGGACTAGCGGGAGCGGAGACCCAGTACTTC
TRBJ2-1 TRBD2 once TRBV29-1 CSVEVGTSGSNPQFF TGCAGCGTTGAAGTAGGGACTAGCGGGAGTAATCCGCAGTTCTTC
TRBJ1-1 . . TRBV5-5 CASSLGGTVNTEAFF TGTGCCAGCAGCTTGGGGGGGACGGTGAACACTGAAGCTTTCTTT
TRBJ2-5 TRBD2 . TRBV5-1 CASSALGGLAGGQETQYF TGCGCCAGCAGCGCCCTCGGGGGACTAGCGGGAGGTCAAGAGACCCAGTACTTC
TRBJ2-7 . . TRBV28 CASWNRGAFYEQYF TGTGCCAGCTGGAATCGGGGGGCCTTTTACGAGCAGTACTTC
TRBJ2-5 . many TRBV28 CATSLGETQYF TGTGCCACCTCCCTCGGGGAGACCCAGTACTTC
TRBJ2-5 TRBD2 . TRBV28 CASGGLAGGPGETQYF TGTGCCAGCGGGGGACTAGCGGGAGGGCCGGGAGAGACCCAGTACTTC